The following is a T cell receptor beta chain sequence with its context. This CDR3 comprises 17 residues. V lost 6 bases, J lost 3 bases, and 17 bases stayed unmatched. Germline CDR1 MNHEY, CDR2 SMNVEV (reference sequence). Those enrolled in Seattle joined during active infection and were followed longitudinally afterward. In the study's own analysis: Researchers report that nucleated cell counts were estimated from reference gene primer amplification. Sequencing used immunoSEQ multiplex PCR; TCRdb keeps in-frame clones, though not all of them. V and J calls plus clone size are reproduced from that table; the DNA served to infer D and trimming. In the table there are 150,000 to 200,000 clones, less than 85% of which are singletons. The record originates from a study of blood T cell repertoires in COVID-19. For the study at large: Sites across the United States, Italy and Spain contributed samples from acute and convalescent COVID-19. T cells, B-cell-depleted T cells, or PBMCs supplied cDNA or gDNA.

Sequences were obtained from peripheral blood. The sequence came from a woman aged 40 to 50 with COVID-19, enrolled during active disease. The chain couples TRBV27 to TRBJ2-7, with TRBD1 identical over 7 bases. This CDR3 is CASSPEVDRAGHYEQYF. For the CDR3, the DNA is TGTGCCAGCAGCCCCGAAGTCGACAGGGCTGGCCACTACGAGCAGTACTTC.